This TCR beta chain was retrieved from a study of blood T cell repertoires in COVID-19. About the study: Both acute and convalescent COVID-19 samples were obtained from the United States, Italy and Spain. PBMCs, B-cell-depleted T cells, or T cells provided the cDNA or gDNA that made up the material.

Study processing details: Amplification of reference gene primers provided the estimated nucleated cell counts. Measured with immunoSEQ multiplex PCR; TCRdb has only the in-frame clones, and not every one. D and trimming come from the DNA, and the V and J calls and clone size come from that table. The repertoire holds hundreds of thousands of clones, with roughly 90% as singletons. CDR3 length equals 16 residues. Germline CDR1 and CDR2: SNHLY and FYNNEI. Trimming left V 2 bases short and J 0 bases short, with 11 bases between. This receptor was obtained from a woman aged 50 to 60 who had recovered from COVID-19. The sample consisted of PBMCs or T cells enriched from blood (not recorded which). The chain couples TRBV2 to TRBJ1-3; D is unclear. In DNA, the CDR3 is TGTGCCAGCAGTGAATGGTCGAGGATCTCTGGAAACACCATATATTTT. It translates to CASSEWSRISGNTIYF.